This T cell receptor (beta chain) emerged from a study of blood T cell repertoires in COVID-19. Whole-study context: Samples taken during acute and convalescent COVID-19 were collected in the United States, Italy and Spain. PBMCs, B-cell-depleted T cells, or T cells were the source of the cDNA or gDNA that made up the material.

This clone showed up just once. Assignment of participants to cohorts was predicated upon participant-reported clinical history. For recovered donors of Cohort 3, there were two negative PCRs, clearance, or symptom resolution. With V trimmed by 1 base and J by 10 bases, 5 bases remained unmatched. Germline lookup yields CDR1 LGHNA and CDR2 YSLEER. CDR3 length: 15 amino acids. Assay used: immunoSEQ multiplex PCR; TCRdb lists only in-frame clones, some missing. Here the sample spans about 320,000 clones, roughly nine tenths being singletons. The V gene is TRBV4-3, the J gene TRBJ2-1; TRBD2 aligns across 12 bases. This clonotype originated in a man in his 60s who had recovered from COVID-19. The sample was PBMCs or T cells enriched from blood (not recorded which). CDR3 region: CASSQATSGSREQFF. The CDR3 DNA reads as TGCGCCAGCAGCCAAGCGACTAGCGGGAGCCGGGAGCAGTTCTTC.